A selection of T cell receptor beta chains follows, all from one sample in a study of human T cells and chemical hapten exposure. One entry per CDR3 protein, called by TCRdb with MiXCR from the RACE reads. The sample shows more than 75,000 distinct CDR3 sequences, roughly 10% of them seen only once. Sequences were derived from whole blood, sampled in connection with sensitization to the hapten diphenylcyclopropenone (DPC). The source of these receptors is a woman in her 30s with alopecia areata. Some clones in this sample may be carry-over from other donors' samples. CDR3s include the opening cysteine and the closing phenylalanine or tryptophan. Fields, in order: V gene, CDR3 length, D gene, J gene, clone size, CDR3 protein, CDR3 DNA. A D gene is named only where the DNA matches it firmly. The size field is filled for only some rows; it gives once, few, many or a size class.

V gene: TRBV27; CDR3 length: 14; D gene: TRBD1; J gene: TRBJ2-7; clone size: many; CDR3 protein: CASSWTGEDYEQYF; CDR3 DNA: TGTGCCAGCAGTTGGACAGGGGAGGATTACGAGCAGTACTTC
V gene: TRBV19; CDR3 length: 17; D gene: TRBD2; J gene: TRBJ2-5; clone size: -; CDR3 protein: CASSTGLAGGVGETQYF; CDR3 DNA: TGTGCCAGTAGTACGGGACTAGCGGGAGGGGTTGGAGAGACCCAGTACTTC
V gene: TRBV27; CDR3 length: 11; D gene: -; J gene: TRBJ2-7; clone size: many; CDR3 protein: CASSSDYEQYF; CDR3 DNA: TGTGCCAGCAGTTCTGACTACGAGCAGTACTTC
V gene: TRBV28; CDR3 length: 11; D gene: -; J gene: TRBJ1-2; clone size: few; CDR3 protein: CASRLGYGYTF; CDR3 DNA: TGTGCCAGCAGATTGGGCTATGGCTACACCTTC
V gene: TRBV28; CDR3 length: 15; D gene: -; J gene: TRBJ1-5; clone size: -; CDR3 protein: CASSPQKYSNQHQHF; CDR3 DNA: TGTGCCAGCAGTCCTCAGAAATATAGCAATCAGCACCAGCATTTT
V gene: TRBV20-1; CDR3 length: 15; D gene: TRBD2; J gene: TRBJ2-3; clone size: many; CDR3 protein: CSATPTSGITDTQYF; CDR3 DNA: TGCAGTGCCACACCGACTAGCGGTATTACAGATACGCAGTATTTT
V gene: TRBV29-1; CDR3 length: 14; D gene: -; J gene: TRBJ2-1; clone size: many; CDR3 protein: CSVEGGLNSNEQFF; CDR3 DNA: TGCAGCGTTGAAGGAGGGCTTAACTCCAATGAGCAGTTCTTC
V gene: TRBV29-1; CDR3 length: 14; D gene: -; J gene: TRBJ1-1; clone size: -; CDR3 protein: CSVTGHTLSAEAFF; CDR3 DNA: TGCAGCGTGACGGGACATACCCTGAGTGCTGAAGCTTTCTTT
V gene: TRBV19; CDR3 length: 16; D gene: -; J gene: TRBJ1-5; clone size: -; CDR3 protein: CASSVHPGRYNQPQHF; CDR3 DNA: TGTGCCAGTAGTGTACACCCCGGCAGGTACAATCAGCCCCAGCATTTT
V gene: TRBV29-1; CDR3 length: 12; D gene: TRBD2; J gene: TRBJ2-1; clone size: -; CDR3 protein: CSVAWGLALQFF; CDR3 DNA: TGCAGCGTTGCGTGGGGACTAGCGTTGCAGTTCTTC
V gene: TRBV2; CDR3 length: 15; D gene: TRBD2; J gene: TRBJ2-2; clone size: many; CDR3 protein: CASSGTSGLGGELFF; CDR3 DNA: TGTGCCAGCAGTGGCACTAGCGGGCTCGGCGGGGAGCTGTTTTTT
V gene: TRBV7-9; CDR3 length: 15; D gene: TRBD1; J gene: TRBJ2-6; clone size: -; CDR3 protein: CASSRGGAGANVLTF; CDR3 DNA: TGTGCCAGCAGCCGAGGGGGCGCTGGGGCCAACGTCCTGACTTTC
V gene: TRBV29-1; CDR3 length: 11; D gene: -; J gene: TRBJ2-5; clone size: -; CDR3 protein: CSASSGETQYF; CDR3 DNA: TGCAGCGCCTCCTCCGGGGAGACCCAGTACTTC
V gene: TRBV6-5; CDR3 length: 13; D gene: -; J gene: TRBJ2-1; clone size: -; CDR3 protein: CVSSGTPHNEQFF; CDR3 DNA: TGTGTCAGCAGCGGGACACCTCACAATGAGCAGTTCTTC
V gene: TRBV29-1; CDR3 length: 13; D gene: -; J gene: TRBJ2-7; clone size: -; CDR3 protein: CSVEVIGGYEQYF; CDR3 DNA: TGCAGCGTTGAAGTTATCGGGGGCTACGAGCAGTACTTC
V gene: TRBV7-3; CDR3 length: 13; D gene: -; J gene: TRBJ2-1; clone size: few; CDR3 protein: CASSNPVRGEQFF; CDR3 DNA: TGTGCCAGCAGCAATCCGGTCCGGGGTGAGCAGTTCTTC
V gene: TRBV20-1; CDR3 length: 13; D gene: TRBD1; J gene: TRBJ2-3; clone size: many; CDR3 protein: CSAPGQATDTQYF; CDR3 DNA: TGCAGTGCCCCGGGACAGGCCACAGATACGCAGTATTTT
V gene: TRBV30; CDR3 length: 13; D gene: -; J gene: TRBJ1-6; clone size: -; CDR3 protein: CAFLGDHNSPRHF; CDR3 DNA: TGTGCCTTTCTCGGGGACCATAATTCACCCCGCCACTTT
V gene: TRBV15; CDR3 length: 16; D gene: TRBD2; J gene: TRBJ2-3; clone size: many; CDR3 protein: CATSRGLAGGPDTQYF; CDR3 DNA: TGTGCCACCAGCAGAGGACTAGCGGGGGGGCCCGATACGCAGTATTTT
V gene: TRBV6-2/TRBV6-3; CDR3 length: 15; D gene: -; J gene: TRBJ2-1; clone size: -; CDR3 protein: CASRGTGSSYNEQFF; CDR3 DNA: TGTGCCAGCAGGGGAACAGGGAGCTCCTACAATGAGCAGTTCTTC
V gene: TRBV6-2/TRBV6-3; CDR3 length: 14; D gene: TRBD2; J gene: TRBJ2-5; clone size: many; CDR3 protein: CASSPAGGRETQYF; CDR3 DNA: TGTGCCAGCAGTCCAGCGGGGGGCCGTGAGACCCAGTACTTC
V gene: TRBV20-1; CDR3 length: 14; D gene: -; J gene: TRBJ2-7; clone size: few; CDR3 protein: CSARDHRVLSEQYF; CDR3 DNA: TGCAGTGCTAGAGACCACAGGGTTTTGAGCGAGCAGTACTTC
V gene: TRBV28; CDR3 length: 12; D gene: -; J gene: TRBJ2-7; clone size: -; CDR3 protein: CASNSGTYEQYF; CDR3 DNA: TGTGCCAGCAACTCTGGGACCTACGAGCAGTACTTC
V gene: TRBV15; CDR3 length: 14; D gene: -; J gene: TRBJ2-5; clone size: many; CDR3 protein: CATSRDQDSETQYF; CDR3 DNA: TGTGCCACCAGCAGAGATCAGGACTCGGAGACCCAGTACTTC
V gene: TRBV14; CDR3 length: 17; D gene: -; J gene: TRBJ2-1; clone size: few; CDR3 protein: CASSLHRDTSSYNEQFF; CDR3 DNA: TGTGCCAGCAGCCTGCACCGGGACACGAGCTCCTACAATGAGCAGTTCTTC
V gene: TRBV7-2; CDR3 length: 13; D gene: -; J gene: TRBJ2-3; clone size: -; CDR3 protein: CASSLTHTDTQYF; CDR3 DNA: TGTGCCAGCAGCCTCACCCACACAGATACGCAGTATTTT
V gene: TRBV27; CDR3 length: 16; D gene: -; J gene: TRBJ2-4; clone size: many; CDR3 protein: CASSLSSGLAKNIQYF; CDR3 DNA: TGTGCCAGCAGTTTATCCTCGGGACTAGCCAAAAACATTCAGTACTTC
V gene: TRBV4-1; CDR3 length: 15; D gene: TRBD2; J gene: TRBJ2-5; clone size: many; CDR3 protein: CASSQDYLAGQTQYF; CDR3 DNA: TGCGCCAGCAGCCAAGATTACCTAGCGGGACAGACCCAGTACTTC
V gene: TRBV4-1; CDR3 length: 18; D gene: TRBD2; J gene: TRBJ2-1; clone size: few; CDR3 protein: CASSQPTSGQGSYNEQFF; CDR3 DNA: TGCGCCAGCAGCCAACCGACTAGCGGGCAGGGCTCCTACAATGAGCAGTTCTTC
V gene: TRBV5-4; CDR3 length: 14; D gene: -; J gene: TRBJ1-2; clone size: many; CDR3 protein: CASSLPIQSDGYTF; CDR3 DNA: TGTGCCAGCAGCTTGCCTATACAGAGCGATGGCTACACCTTC
V gene: TRBV14; CDR3 length: 17; D gene: -; J gene: TRBJ1-4; clone size: -; CDR3 protein: CASSQVGTAATNEKLFF; CDR3 DNA: TGTGCCAGCAGCCAAGTAGGGACCGCAGCAACTAATGAAAAACTGTTTTTT
V gene: TRBV7-9; CDR3 length: 15; D gene: TRBD2; J gene: TRBJ2-1; clone size: many; CDR3 protein: CASSLMGGSYNEQFF; CDR3 DNA: TGTGCCAGCAGCTTAATGGGCGGGAGTTACAATGAGCAGTTCTTC
V gene: TRBV15; CDR3 length: 15; D gene: -; J gene: TRBJ2-3; clone size: -; CDR3 protein: CATSRTGTASDTQYF; CDR3 DNA: TGTGCCACCAGCAGAACGGGCACGGCTTCTGATACGCAGTATTTT
V gene: TRBV7-2; CDR3 length: 17; D gene: TRBD1; J gene: TRBJ2-7; clone size: few; CDR3 protein: CASSTRLGQGSSYEQYF; CDR3 DNA: TGTGCCAGCAGCACCCGACTCGGACAGGGGAGCTCCTACGAGCAGTACTTC
V gene: TRBV18; CDR3 length: 17; D gene: -; J gene: TRBJ1-3; clone size: many; CDR3 protein: CASSPGGTPFSGNTIYF; CDR3 DNA: TGTGCCAGCTCACCAGGGGGGACACCATTCTCTGGAAACACCATATATTTT